One sample yielded the 13 T cell receptor beta chains listed below, sequenced in a study of T-cell reconstitution after alpha-beta-depleted transplantation in children. Unique molecular identifiers were used in preparing the TCRbeta library. TCRdb processed the PCR reads anew with MiXCR; each CDR3 protein has one entry. The profile covers about 350,000 distinct CDR3 sequences, with 13% appearing a single time and 3.5% to 4.5% taken by the ten largest. Specimen: PBMCs, collected from the stem cell graft. Receptors were obtained from a human donor who donated a stem cell graft to a child with Fanconi anemia.

This chain links TRBV15 with TRBJ1-3, with D possibly being TRBD1 (5 bases). Germline CDR1 LNHNV, CDR2 YYDKDF (reference sequence). Between the trimmed V and J ends, which lost 3 bases and 0 bases, there was a span of 12 bases. The CDR3 spans 16 residues. The CDR3 region is CATSSIWGLSGNTIYF. The DNA of the CDR3 is TGTGCCACCAGCAGTATATGGGGCCTCTCTGGAAACACCATATATTTT.

This chain connects TRBV30 to TRBJ2-7; no reliable D call. V lost 0 bases to trimming and J lost 3 bases, with 9 bases between them. The CDR3 is 13 residues long. The germline V gene has CDR1 GTSNPN and CDR2 SVGIG (reference sequence). CDR3 sequence reads: CAWSVQEYYEQYF. CDR3 nucleotides: TGTGCCTGGAGTGTCCAGGAGTACTACGAGCAGTACTTC.

The rearrangement joins TRBV19 to TRBJ2-1, with 8 nucleotides matching TRBD1. In germline, CDR1 is LNHDA, CDR2 SQIVND (reference sequence). Unmatched junction bases numbered 8, after V lost 4 bases and J lost 0 bases. CDR3 length equals 17 residues. Here the CDR3 DNA reads TGTGCCAGTAGTAGAATCAGGGGGCACAGCTCCTACAATGAGCAGTTCTTC. The encoded protein is CASSRIRGHSSYNEQFF.

The V and J genes are TRBV29-1 and TRBJ2-5; unclear D gene. The CDR3 runs 12 residues. The germline V gene has CDR1 SQVTM and CDR2 ANQGSEA. With 5 bases removed from V and 3 bases from J, the gap between germline ends came to 10 bases. The CDR3 DNA reads as TGCAGCGTTCGAGGCGACGAAGAGACCCAGTACTTC. This codes for CSVRGDEETQYF. Full variable domain (rest looked up from reference TRBV29-1 and TRBJ2-5): SAVISQKPSRDICQRGTSLTIQCQVDSQVTMMFWYRQQPGQSLTLIATANQGSEATYESGFVIDKFPISRPNLTFSTLTVSNMSPEDSSIYLCSVRGDEETQYFGPGTRLLVL.

This chain joins TRBV29-1 and TRBJ2-5; 7 nucleotides line up with TRBD1. This CDR3 has 13 amino acids. With V trimmed by 3 bases and J by 2 bases, 3 bases remained unmatched. From germline, CDR1 is SQVTM and CDR2 ANQGSEA. As DNA, the CDR3 is TGCAGCGTTGATTACAGGGGTCAAGAGACCCAGTACTTC. It specifies CSVDYRGQETQYF.

This clonotype has only a few counts. The chain combines TRBV7-7 with TRBJ2-1, with D possibly TRBD2 on 5 matching bases. This CDR3 is 14 amino acids long. Trimming left V 5 bases short and J 2 bases short, with 10 bases between. Germline assignment: CDR1 SSHAT and CDR2 FNYEAQ (reference sequence). The CDR3 nucleotides are TGTGCCAGCAGCCAATCCGGGACCTACAATGAGCAGTTCTTC. This sequence encodes CASSQSGTYNEQFF.

The V call is TRBV3-1, the J call TRBJ2-3; D is ambiguous. This CDR3 is built from 14 residues. Germline V CDR1 and CDR2: LGHDT, YNNKEL (reference sequence). The germline V and J ends were trimmed by 7 bases and 2 bases, with 13 bases remaining between them. In nucleotides, the CDR3 is TGTGCCAGCACCCTGGACCCCTACACAGATACGCAGTATTTT. This gives the protein CASTLDPYTDTQYF.

This clonotype has only one observation. The V call is TRBV29-1, the J call TRBJ2-6; D call uncertain. The CDR3 covers 13 residues. The V end was cut by 4 bases, the J end by 0 bases, with 4 bases between. Germline V lookup: CDR1 SQVTM, CDR2 ANQGSEA. CDR3 residues: CSVVPSGANVLTF. DNA for the CDR3: TGCAGCGTTGTACCCTCTGGGGCCAACGTCCTGACTTTC.

The J gene is TRBJ2-5, the V gene TRBV6-2 or TRBV6-3; 7 nucleotides align to TRBD2. V gave up 6 bases and J gave up 5 bases; unmatched junction bases: 9. Germline loops: CDR1 MNHEY, CDR2 SVGEGT. CDR3 length: 14 amino acids. The CDR3 region is CASSRQRGWETQYF. The CDR3 DNA reads as TGTGCCAGCAGCCGACAGCGGGGCTGGGAGACCCAGTACTTC.

Comments on this clonotype: This CDR3 is missing its conserved last phenylalanine or tryptophan, likely due to a read error. The chain recombines TRBV12-3 or TRBV12-4 with TRBJ2-3; D gene unclear. This CDR3 has 15 residues. Between the trimmed V and J ends, which lost 5 bases and 3 bases, there was a span of 15 bases. CDR3 in DNA: TGTGCCAGCAGTAGTGGTCCAACGAATACAGATACGCAGTATATT. Protein sequence: CASSSGPTNTDTQYI.

The chain employs TRBV7-8 and TRBJ1-4, with D maybe TRBD1 (5 bases). The V gene lost 1 base and the J gene lost 5 bases, with 8 bases spanning the gap. Germline V gives CDR1 SGHVS, CDR2 FQNEAQ. The CDR3 length is 14 residues. Here the CDR3 reads CASSLGAGNEKLFF. The CDR3 nucleotides read TGTGCCAGCAGCTTAGGGGCAGGGAATGAAAAACTGTTTTTT.

This clonotype was seen a few times. The rearrangement links TRBV7-3 to TRBJ1-6; D ambiguous. The germline V and J ends were trimmed by 5 bases and 7 bases, with 12 bases remaining between them. Germline V lookup: CDR1 SGHTA, CDR2 FQGTGA. The CDR3 has 14 residues. The CDR3 nucleotides read TGTGCCAGCAGCCGAGGCCCGAGCAATTCACCCCTCCACTTT. This gives the protein CASSRGPSNSPLHF.

This clonotype occurred a few times. The chain couples TRBV14 to TRBJ2-3; 7 bases align to TRBD2. Germline V gene data show CDR1 as SGHDN and CDR2 as FVKESK. V shed 1 base, J shed 4 bases, and the junction held 8 bases outside the gene matches. The CDR3 is 16 amino acids. CDR3 nucleotide sequence: TGTGCCAGCAGCCAAGGGGACTACGAGGGCCCAGATACGCAGTATTTT. It translates to CASSQGDYEGPDTQYF. Based on the CDR3 plus reference TRBV14 and TRBJ2-3, the full variable domain is EAGVTQFPSHSVIEKGQTVTLRCDPISGHDNLYWYRRVMGKEIKFLLHFVKESKQDESGMPNNRFLAERTGGTYSTLKVQPAELEDSGVYFCASSQGDYEGPDTQYFGPGTRLTVL.